The clone carrying this T cell receptor (beta chain) was seen many times. What it binds is unknown. As for time point: patch test 2, 6 weeks after DPC sensitization. As to treatment: therapeutic diphenylcyclopropenone sensitization with weekly scalp DPC. The length of the CDR3 is 16 residues. Trimming left V 2 bases short and J 4 bases short, with 14 bases between. CDR1 is SGHDN and CDR2 is FVKESK in the germline V gene. MiXCR, run by TCRdb on the RACE reads, gives a single entry per CDR3 protein. Here the sample spans about 96,000 distinct CDR3 sequences, approximately 9.3% being singletons. The data derive from a study of human T cells and chemical hapten exposure. Background on the study: Per-sample TCR yield variation was attributed mainly to small pooled library volume differences. Study-level results: Relative to control repertoires, expanded TCRs gave rise to significantly more large CDR3 similarity clusters.

The specimen comprised whole blood, sampled in connection with sensitization to the hapten diphenylcyclopropenone (DPC). The receptor was derived from a woman between 40 and 50 years old with alopecia areata. Some clones in this sample may be carry-over from other donors' samples. The chain has TRBV14 and TRBJ2-2, with D uncertain. The CDR3 here is CASSQLSGGITGELFF. Written as DNA, the CDR3 is TGTGCCAGCAGCCAACTATCCGGCGGTATCACCGGGGAGCTGTTTTTT. Filled out from reference TRBV14 and TRBJ2-2, the complete variable domain reads EAGVTQFPSHSVIEKGQTVTLRCDPISGHDNLYWYRRVMGKEIKFLLHFVKESKQDESGMPNNRFLAERTGGTYSTLKVQPAELEDSGVYFCASSQLSGGITGELFFGEGSRLTVL.